This T cell receptor (beta chain) is drawn from a study of post-analysis software for immune sequencing data (dated by TCRdb to between 2015 and 2016). With respect to the entire study: Disease courses on record covered relapsing-remitting, secondary progressive and progressive-relapsing multiple sclerosis, though some patients had no subtype annotation. The patient repertoires were set against approximately 10 previously published healthy control repertoires from donors whose ages ranged from roughly 6 to 27 years. A subset of samples was prepared in parallel using single-end sample barcoding, then pooled and co-amplified after Illumina adapter ligation.

Inclusive of the bounding cysteine and phenylalanine, the CDR3 is 15 residues long. CDR3 DNA is the only sequence kept; it has 45 bases, read in frame from the first base. CDR1 SGHRS and CDR2 YFSETQ were looked up in the germline V gene. Trimming accounts for 0 bases at V and 5 bases at J, while the number of junction bases matched to no gene is 7. The research as a whole found: Direct clustering with F measure revealed strong co-clustering of samples prepared in the same batch, which led to a batch-effect correction. The multiple sclerosis patient group was slightly younger than the control group. A handful of TRBV segments, including TRBV5-6, TRBV5-1 and TRBV20-1, were significantly more frequent in patients than controls. Multiple sclerosis patients had significantly lower normalized Chao1 diversity than controls, a result that suggests substantial peripheral T-cell clonal expansion.

TCR beta repertoires were profiled from peripheral blood of 13 young patients with multiple sclerosis to demonstrate the VDJtools post-analysis software. The multiple sclerosis patients were children and adolescents ranging in age from 6 to 15 years. Libraries were constructed by PCR. The run used an Illumina HiSeq 2500. To reduce PCR and sequencing biases, unique molecular identifiers were incorporated into the TCR beta cDNA libraries. Some 500,000 cDNA molecules were obtained for every 1 to 10 million input T cells, so each molecule roughly corresponded to one T cell. The same protocol used for the earlier healthy control dataset was applied to prepare and sequence the patient libraries. Within a given batch, samples were prepared together, multiplexed and sequenced on the same HiSeq lane. As for how the authors treated the data: MIGEC handled the raw barcoded reads, throwing out single-read molecular identifier groups before consensus assembly and CDR3 extraction. Clonotype tables were post-analysed with VDJtools, normalizing diversity by down-sampling all datasets to the smallest sample size. Repertoire overlap clustering matched CDR3 amino acid but not nucleotide sequences to correct batch-related cross-sample contamination. TCRdb reworked the public reads: Q25 trimming with fastp, MiXCR clone assembly, productive beta chains retained. All rows with the same CDR3 protein become a single entry with the most common DNA and genes. TCRdb's processing, not the study's, gives the V and J calls here. The sample table records 250,000 to 300,000 distinct CDR3 sequences; 30% to 45% of these occur just once. The top ten constitute under 5.5% of the sample.

A note on this clonotype: The antigen it recognizes is unknown. Base qualities are missing; no much larger clone stands one base away.

The source is a girl under 18 with multiple sclerosis. Here the chain combines TRBV5-1 and TRBJ2-5; 7 middle bases align to TRBD1. Sequenced input: blood. The DNA reads as follows: TGCGCCAGCAGCTTGGCCTCAGGGGGAGAGGAGACCCAGTACTTC. Translated, this is CASSLASGGEETQYF.